One and the same sample provided the 5 T cell receptor beta chains below, sequenced in a study of blood T cell repertoires in COVID-19. Assay used: immunoSEQ multiplex PCR; TCRdb lists only in-frame clones, some missing. The sample holds about 320,000 clones, around 89% seen once. The sequenced sample was peripheral blood. The receptors stem from a woman aged 25 to 39 with COVID-19, enrolled during active disease.

This rearrangement joins TRBV21-1 to TRBJ2-7; the table's D call of TRBD1 was not tested on the DNA. TRBV21-1 is noted as a pseudogene. The CDR3 is made up of 16 amino acids. The CDR3 DNA is TGTGCCAGCAGCAAACTCAAGACCCGAGGGGGCTACGAGCAGTACGTC. This codes for CASSKLKTRGGYEQYV.

The V call is TRBV7-9, the J call TRBJ1-3; weak D call: TRBD1 (5 bases). The CDR3 loop spans 15 amino acids. Germline CDR1 and CDR2: SEHNR and FQNEAQ (reference sequence). Trimming took off 5 bases at V and 5 bases at J, with 16 bases between the two ends. Here the CDR3 reads CASSPRGGLRNTIYF. The CDR3 bases are TGTGCCAGCAGCCCTCGCGGGGGTTTGAGAAACACCATATATTTT.

The J gene is TRBJ2-7, the V gene TRBV6-4; 7 nucleotides match TRBD1. Germline V gene sequence: CDR1 MRHNA, CDR2 SNTAGT. This CDR3 spans 15 amino acids. Unmatched junction bases numbered 7, after V lost 3 bases and J lost 2 bases. This CDR3 is CASSEADRATYEQYV. The DNA of the CDR3 is TGTGCCAGCAGTGAGGCCGACAGGGCAACCTACGAGCAGTACGTC.

The sample holds one count of this clone. The J gene is TRBJ2-3, the V gene TRBV9; D is perhaps TRBD2 (5 bases). V lost 1 base and J 4 bases, leaving 10 bases between the germline ends. This CDR3 has 14 amino acids. The germline V gene encodes CDR1 SGDLS and CDR2 YYNGEE. Here the CDR3 reads CASSVWELADTQYF. In DNA form, the CDR3 reads TGTGCCAGCAGCGTATGGGAGTTAGCAGATACGCAGTATTTT.

In its sample, this clone was seen once. This chain links TRBV29-1 with TRBJ1-1, with a possible D match to TRBD1 (6 bases). The germline V gene encodes CDR1 SQVTM and CDR2 ANQGSEA. Trimming took 3 bases from V and 11 from J, leaving 16 bases between them. The CDR3 consists of 12 residues. CDR3 sequence (DNA): TGCAGCGTTGATTCAGTACAGGGAGACGCTTTCTTT. Translated: CSVDSVQGDAFF.